Listed here are 8 T cell receptor beta chains from one sample, sequenced in a study of blood T cells in healthy people across ages. A sample-barcoded 5' primer and a J-beta primer mix were used in a second PCR of roughly 6 to 11 cycles. TCRdb passed the 5' RACE reads through MiXCR, listing each CDR3 protein once. The table includes hundreds of thousands of distinct CDR3 sequences, about 48% detected once. Input material: blood. The receptor set was obtained from a man older than 75 in good health.

The CDR3 DNA sequence: TGTGCCAGCAGCTTGGCGGTAATGGAGACCCAGTACTTC. Amino acid sequence: CASSLAVMETQYF. The chain combines TRBV7-9 with TRBJ2-5; no reliable D call. Germline CDR1 SEHNR, CDR2 FQNEAQ (reference sequence). The V gene lost 3 bases and the J gene lost 5 bases, with 10 bases spanning the gap. The CDR3 spans 13 residues.

This clonotype came up a few times. This chain links TRBV9 with TRBJ1-2; TRBD1 matches 8 bases. Germline lookup yields CDR1 SGDLS and CDR2 YYNGEE. V lost 0 bases, J lost 9 bases, and 4 bases stayed unmatched. This CDR3 has 13 residues. CDR3 nucleotide sequence: TGTGCCAGCAGCGTAGGGGGACAGGCTCGCTACACCTTC. It translates to CASSVGGQARYTF.

This chain's CDR3 is CATSEPNRGRGTFF. Written as DNA, the CDR3 is TGTGCCACCAGTGAACCAAACAGGGGGCGTGGGACTTTCTTT. The genes are TRBV24-1 and TRBJ1-1; 9 bases fit TRBD1. V was clipped by 4 bases and J by 12 bases; unmatched bases: 11. The germline V gene has CDR1 KGHDR and CDR2 SFDVKD. The length of the CDR3 is 14 residues.

In this sample, this clonotype turned up once. This chain uses TRBV9 with TRBJ2-7; maybe TRBD2 (5 bases). Germline loops: CDR1 SGDLS, CDR2 YYNGEE. The CDR3 totals 16 residues. V was cut by 0 bases and J by 1 base, with 14 bases left in between. CDR3 in DNA: TGTGCCAGCAGCGTAGGAGACCTCCGAGGGTCCTACGAGCAGTACTTC. Translating it yields CASSVGDLRGSYEQYF.

This chain uses TRBV2 with TRBJ2-7, with D perhaps TRBD2 (7 bases). Per the germline V gene, CDR1 is SNHLY and CDR2 is FYNNEI. The CDR3 length is 13 residues. CDR3 loop: CTGRGPSSYEQYF. The CDR3 region has the DNA TGTACCGGGCGGGGGCCCAGCTCCTACGAGCAGTACTTC.

The rearrangement links TRBV6-6 to TRBJ1-1, with TRBD1 matching over 9 bases. CDR3 length: 16 amino acids. Unmatched junction bases numbered 8, after V lost 6 bases and J lost 0 bases. The germline V gene has CDR1 MNHNY and CDR2 SVGAGI (reference sequence). CDR3 in amino acids: CASSNDRGGLNTEAFF. For the CDR3, the DNA is TGTGCCAGCAGCAACGACAGGGGGGGGCTGAACACTGAAGCTTTCTTT.

The J gene is TRBJ2-1, the V gene TRBV20-1; TRBD2 matches 8 bases. The CDR3 consists of 16 residues. CDR1 and CDR2 from the germline V gene are DFQATT and SNEGSKA (reference sequence). V was pared by 3 bases and J by 3 bases, with 10 bases of the junction left unmatched. CDR3 sequence reads: CSARDTGLGSYNEQFF. CDR3 nucleotide sequence: TGCAGTGCTAGGGACACGGGACTAGGGAGCTACAATGAGCAGTTCTTC.

The CDR3 protein is CASSPTAGTSGGAQFF. Here the CDR3 DNA reads TGTGCCAGCAGTCCGACTGCCGGGACTAGCGGGGGGGCGCAGTTCTTC. The chain has TRBV27 and TRBJ2-1; 16 positions agree with TRBD2. Germline values: CDR1 MNHEY, CDR2 SMNVEV (reference sequence). Trimming took 5 bases from V and 12 from J; bases not matched to a gene: 10. The CDR3 extends over 16 amino acids.